The rows below give T cell receptor beta chains drawn from one sample of a study of blood T cells in healthy people across ages. Each CDR3 protein is one row after TCRdb ran MiXCR on the 5' RACE reads. The sample yields about 800,000 distinct CDR3 sequences, about 25% seen once. This sample was shared with a second study, whose subject was T cells of mothers and their children.

Sequenced: blood. The receptor source for this set is a boy aged 5 to 17 in good health. Each CDR3 is given without its conserved first and last residue. Each record gives: clone size, V gene, J gene, CDR3 length, CDR3 protein. The listing skips clone size in some rows; elsewhere it reads once, few, many or a size class.

clone_size: few; v_call: TRBV7-8; j_call: TRBJ1-6; cdr3_length: 13; cdr3_aa: ASSSYWAYNSPLH
clone_size: .; v_call: TRBV7-9; j_call: .; cdr3_length: 13; cdr3_aa: ASSSSGQLSYEQF
clone_size: .; v_call: TRBV28; j_call: TRBJ1-4; cdr3_length: 12; cdr3_aa: ASSLRWIREKLF
clone_size: .; v_call: TRBV6-5; j_call: TRBJ1-2; cdr3_length: 13; cdr3_aa: ASSYFRGQGDGYT
clone_size: .; v_call: TRBV9; j_call: TRBJ2-5; cdr3_length: 12; cdr3_aa: ASSDTGVWETQY
clone_size: once; v_call: TRBV20-1; j_call: TRBJ2-1; cdr3_length: 12; cdr3_aa: SASGASSYNEQF
clone_size: few; v_call: TRBV6-6; j_call: .; cdr3_length: 13; cdr3_aa: ASSYSAGTTYEQY
clone_size: .; v_call: TRBV28; j_call: TRBJ2-7; cdr3_length: 13; cdr3_aa: ASNPRQGATGEQY
clone_size: few; v_call: TRBV6-5; j_call: TRBJ2-2; cdr3_length: 14; cdr3_aa: ASSFLVTHAPGELF
clone_size: few; v_call: TRBV29-1; j_call: TRBJ2-5; cdr3_length: 11; cdr3_aa: SVGARPQETQY
clone_size: few; v_call: TRBV5-1; j_call: TRBJ1-3; cdr3_length: 10; cdr3_aa: ASSPPGDTIY
clone_size: .; v_call: TRBV28; j_call: TRBJ2-6; cdr3_length: 14; cdr3_aa: ASRRSLGLGANVPT
clone_size: .; v_call: TRBV7-9; j_call: TRBJ1-1; cdr3_length: 10; cdr3_aa: ASSPLSTEAF
clone_size: .; v_call: TRBV27; j_call: TRBJ1-4; cdr3_length: 14; cdr3_aa: ASSKGTGATNEKLF
clone_size: .; v_call: TRBV25-1; j_call: TRBJ1-2; cdr3_length: 14; cdr3_aa: ASSEWGGAPNYGYT
clone_size: .; v_call: TRBV10-3; j_call: TRBJ2-7; cdr3_length: 12; cdr3_aa: AISESAVAGGQY
clone_size: few; v_call: TRBV5-6; j_call: TRBJ2-4; cdr3_length: 11; cdr3_aa: ASSSRTGRFQY
clone_size: .; v_call: TRBV29-1; j_call: TRBJ2-2; cdr3_length: 11; cdr3_aa: SVKKGGTGELF
clone_size: .; v_call: TRBV7-8; j_call: TRBJ2-1; cdr3_length: 11; cdr3_aa: ASSLISPNEQF
clone_size: few; v_call: TRBV28; j_call: TRBJ1-5; cdr3_length: 12; cdr3_aa: ASSLFPKGQPQH
clone_size: .; v_call: TRBV20-1; j_call: .; cdr3_length: 13; cdr3_aa: SARDRTGGRYEQY
clone_size: few; v_call: TRBV29-1; j_call: TRBJ1-2; cdr3_length: 10; cdr3_aa: SVEATYYGYT
clone_size: .; v_call: TRBV18; j_call: TRBJ2-5; cdr3_length: 13; cdr3_aa: ASSPRTSGHETQY
clone_size: .; v_call: TRBV3-1; j_call: TRBJ2-7; cdr3_length: 12; cdr3_aa: ASSQRLAPGEQY
clone_size: once; v_call: TRBV20-1; j_call: TRBJ2-5; cdr3_length: 18; cdr3_aa: SARDLRSGGSSWIPETQY
clone_size: few; v_call: TRBV13; j_call: TRBJ2-5; cdr3_length: 13; cdr3_aa: ASSLASGTGDVRY
clone_size: .; v_call: TRBV7-9; j_call: TRBJ2-5; cdr3_length: 13; cdr3_aa: ASSLSLDLGGEQL
clone_size: .; v_call: TRBV12-3/TRBV12-4; j_call: TRBJ2-1; cdr3_length: 11; cdr3_aa: ASSLRSLGEQF
clone_size: few; v_call: TRBV15; j_call: TRBJ1-2; cdr3_length: 11; cdr3_aa: ATSRPGDYGYT
clone_size: .; v_call: TRBV7-9; j_call: TRBJ1-2; cdr3_length: 13; cdr3_aa: ASSTRQVSNYGYT
clone_size: few; v_call: TRBV29-1; j_call: TRBJ2-7; cdr3_length: 9; cdr3_aa: SVEAPYEQY
clone_size: .; v_call: TRBV28; j_call: TRBJ2-1; cdr3_length: 13; cdr3_aa: ASSRLAEFYNEQF
clone_size: few; v_call: TRBV2; j_call: TRBJ2-1; cdr3_length: 13; cdr3_aa: ASSERAGVLDEQF
clone_size: .; v_call: TRBV7-2; j_call: TRBJ2-5; cdr3_length: 11; cdr3_aa: ASSLVVVTIKF
clone_size: few; v_call: TRBV28; j_call: TRBJ1-3; cdr3_length: 16; cdr3_aa: ASSFRDTLLYSGNTIY
clone_size: few; v_call: TRBV5-1; j_call: TRBJ2-1; cdr3_length: 13; cdr3_aa: ASSLRGIYWNEQF
clone_size: .; v_call: TRBV20-1; j_call: TRBJ2-6; cdr3_length: 12; cdr3_aa: SAERGSGANVLA
clone_size: .; v_call: TRBV29-1; j_call: TRBJ2-5; cdr3_length: 14; cdr3_aa: SVEGAGQGAWETQY
clone_size: .; v_call: TRBV20-1; j_call: TRBJ2-4; cdr3_length: 15; cdr3_aa: SARDPVLELAKNIQY
clone_size: many; v_call: TRBV25-1; j_call: TRBJ1-4; cdr3_length: 14; cdr3_aa: ASSVPRGQGPEKLF
clone_size: .; v_call: TRBV29-1; j_call: TRBJ1-1; cdr3_length: 9; cdr3_aa: SVDKNTEAF
clone_size: few; v_call: TRBV7-2; j_call: TRBJ1-2; cdr3_length: 13; cdr3_aa: ASSLSTGVNYGYT
clone_size: few; v_call: TRBV14; j_call: TRBJ1-5; cdr3_length: 16; cdr3_aa: ASSQDGLNGESNQPQH
clone_size: few; v_call: TRBV9; j_call: TRBJ2-7; cdr3_length: 11; cdr3_aa: ASSDGDSYEQY
clone_size: .; v_call: TRBV29-1; j_call: TRBJ1-2; cdr3_length: 12; cdr3_aa: SVDNPPWDYGYT
clone_size: .; v_call: TRBV29-1; j_call: TRBJ2-5; cdr3_length: 10; cdr3_aa: SVEGGWETQY
clone_size: few; v_call: TRBV28; j_call: TRBJ2-7; cdr3_length: 12; cdr3_aa: GSSLRDNGLEQY
clone_size: few; v_call: TRBV20-1; j_call: TRBJ2-1; cdr3_length: 11; cdr3_aa: SARAGPYNEQF
clone_size: .; v_call: TRBV28; j_call: TRBJ1-2; cdr3_length: 13; cdr3_aa: ASRPNPGQSYGYT
clone_size: .; v_call: TRBV16; j_call: TRBJ2-7; cdr3_length: 10; cdr3_aa: ASSQLDYEQY